Here is one T cell receptor (beta chain) with its context. The target antigen is unknown. This entry comes from a study of vaccination and CD4 T cells after COVID-19. Study summary: The BNT162b2 or mRNA-1273 vaccine was given to participants in two doses. Sampling after COVID took place at a median of 101 days (range 35 to 161) following diagnosis. Cells received overlapping spike peptides from SARS-CoV-2, HCoV-NL63, HCoV-OC43 and HCoV-229E as stimulation.

CDR1 LNHDA and CDR2 SQIVND come from the germline V gene (reference sequence). J was trimmed by 4 bases and V by 5 bases; bases with no gene match: 6. This CDR3 has 14 amino acids. Cultured CD4+ T cell DNA underwent sequencing with the Oncomine TCR Beta short-read assay. The authors extracted genomic DNA from cultured CD4+ T cells. TCRdb ran MiXCR on the PCR reads and lists one entry per CDR3 protein. The sample lists 14,000 to 15,000 distinct CDR3 sequences; around 53% were seen once. Treatment: roughly 11-day PBMC culture with coronavirus spike peptide pools or control peptides (ViraFEST assay). This chain uses TRBV19 with TRBJ1-1; TRBD1 matches 8 bases. This TCR came from a human donor who had recovered from COVID-19. The sequenced material came from CD4+ T cells from blood, cultured in vitro. CDR3 bases: TGTGCCAGTAGTGGTTGGACAGGGAGCACTGAAGCTTTCTTT. As protein: CASSGWTGSTEAFF.